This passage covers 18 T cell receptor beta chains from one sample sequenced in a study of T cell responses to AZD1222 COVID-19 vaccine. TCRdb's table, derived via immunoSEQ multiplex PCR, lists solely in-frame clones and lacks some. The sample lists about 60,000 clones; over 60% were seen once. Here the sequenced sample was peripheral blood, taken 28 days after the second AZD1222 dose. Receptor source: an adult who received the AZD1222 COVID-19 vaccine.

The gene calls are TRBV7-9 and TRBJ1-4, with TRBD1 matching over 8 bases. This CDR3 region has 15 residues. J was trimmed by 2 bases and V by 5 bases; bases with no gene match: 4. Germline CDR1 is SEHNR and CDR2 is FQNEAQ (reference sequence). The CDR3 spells CASSSDRGTNEKLFF. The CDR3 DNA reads TGTGCCAGCAGCAGCGACAGGGGCACTAATGAAAAACTGTTTTTT.

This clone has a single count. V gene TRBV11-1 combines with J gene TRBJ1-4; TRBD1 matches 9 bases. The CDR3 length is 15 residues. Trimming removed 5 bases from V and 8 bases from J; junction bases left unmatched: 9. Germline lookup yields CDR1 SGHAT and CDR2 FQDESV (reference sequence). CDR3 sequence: CASSLLGQGYEKLFF. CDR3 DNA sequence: TGTGCCAGCAGCCTCTTGGGACAGGGTTACGAAAAACTGTTTTTT.

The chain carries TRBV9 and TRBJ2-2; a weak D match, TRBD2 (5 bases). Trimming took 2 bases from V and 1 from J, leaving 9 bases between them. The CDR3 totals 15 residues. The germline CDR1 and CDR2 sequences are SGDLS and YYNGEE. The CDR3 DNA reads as TGTGCCAGCAGCGTGTCTAGCAGGAACACCGGGGAGCTGTTTTTT. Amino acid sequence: CASSVSSRNTGELFF.

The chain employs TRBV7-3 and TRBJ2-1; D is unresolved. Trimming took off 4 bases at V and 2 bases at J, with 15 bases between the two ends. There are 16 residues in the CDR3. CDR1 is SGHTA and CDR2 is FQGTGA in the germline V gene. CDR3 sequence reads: CASSSEGAVPYNEQFF. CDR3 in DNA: TGTGCCAGCAGCTCTGAAGGAGCCGTACCCTACAATGAGCAGTTCTTC.

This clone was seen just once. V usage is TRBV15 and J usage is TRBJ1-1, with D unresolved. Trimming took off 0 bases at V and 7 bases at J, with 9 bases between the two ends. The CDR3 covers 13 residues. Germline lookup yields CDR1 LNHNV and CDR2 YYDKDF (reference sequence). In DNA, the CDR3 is TGTGCCACCAGCAGAGATTCAATAGTTGAAGCTTTCTTT. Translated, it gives CATSRDSIVEAFF.

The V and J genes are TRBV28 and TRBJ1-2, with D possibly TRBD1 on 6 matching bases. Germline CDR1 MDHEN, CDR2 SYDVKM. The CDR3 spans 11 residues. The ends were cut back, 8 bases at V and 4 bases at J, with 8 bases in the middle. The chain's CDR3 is CASAGVYGYTF. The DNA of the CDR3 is TGTGCCAGCGCAGGGGTCTATGGCTACACCTTC.

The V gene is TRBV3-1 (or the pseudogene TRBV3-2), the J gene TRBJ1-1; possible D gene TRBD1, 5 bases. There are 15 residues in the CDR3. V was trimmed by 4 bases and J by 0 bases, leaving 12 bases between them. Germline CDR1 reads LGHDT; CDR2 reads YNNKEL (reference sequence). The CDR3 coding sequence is TGTGCCAGCAGCCCGGGATGGGGCATGAACACTGAAGCTTTCTTT. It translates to CASSPGWGMNTEAFF.

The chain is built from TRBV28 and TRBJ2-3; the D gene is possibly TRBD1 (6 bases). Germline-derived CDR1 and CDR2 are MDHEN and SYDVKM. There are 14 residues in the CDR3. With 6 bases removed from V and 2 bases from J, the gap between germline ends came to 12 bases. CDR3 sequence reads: CASSQGLFTDTQYF. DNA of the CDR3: TGTGCCAGCAGCCAGGGGCTCTTCACAGATACGCAGTATTTT.

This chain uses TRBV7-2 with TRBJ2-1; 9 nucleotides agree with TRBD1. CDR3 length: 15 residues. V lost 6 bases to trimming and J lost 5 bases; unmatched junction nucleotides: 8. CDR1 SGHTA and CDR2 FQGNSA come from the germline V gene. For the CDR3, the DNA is TGTGCCAGCAGAACACCGGGACAGGGAGACAATGAGCAGTTCTTC. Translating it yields CASRTPGQGDNEQFF.

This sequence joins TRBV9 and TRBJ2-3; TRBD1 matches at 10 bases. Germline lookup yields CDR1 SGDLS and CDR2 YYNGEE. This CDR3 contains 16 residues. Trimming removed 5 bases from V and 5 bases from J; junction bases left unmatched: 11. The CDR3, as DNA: TGTGCCAGCAGGATGGGGAGACAGGGGGCTAAAGATACGCAGTATTTT. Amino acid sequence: CASRMGRQGAKDTQYF.

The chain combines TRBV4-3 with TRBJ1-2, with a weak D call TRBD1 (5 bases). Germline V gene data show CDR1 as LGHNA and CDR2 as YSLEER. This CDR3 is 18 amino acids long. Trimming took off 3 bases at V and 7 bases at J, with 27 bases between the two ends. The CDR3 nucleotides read TGCGCCAGCAGCCATACTTGGGACCCAGGCCATCTCGGGTTTGGCTACACCTTC. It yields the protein CASSHTWDPGHLGFGYTF.

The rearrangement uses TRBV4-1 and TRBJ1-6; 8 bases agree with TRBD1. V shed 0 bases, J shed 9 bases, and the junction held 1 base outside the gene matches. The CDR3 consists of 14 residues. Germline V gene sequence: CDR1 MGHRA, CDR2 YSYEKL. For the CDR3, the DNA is TGCGCCAGCAGCCAAGACGGGACAGGTTCACCCCTCCACTTT. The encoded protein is CASSQDGTGSPLHF.

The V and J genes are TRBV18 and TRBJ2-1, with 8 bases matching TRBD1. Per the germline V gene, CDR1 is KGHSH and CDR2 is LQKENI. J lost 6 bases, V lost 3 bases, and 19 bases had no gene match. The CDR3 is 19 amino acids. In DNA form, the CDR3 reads TGTGCCAGCTCACCCCAATTAGTTTCTGGACAGGGTAGTAGCAATGAGCAGTTCTTC. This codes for CASSPQLVSGQGSSNEQFF. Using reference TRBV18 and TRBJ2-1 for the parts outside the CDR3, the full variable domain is NAGVMQNPRHLVRRRGQEARLRCSPMKGHSHVYWYRQLPEEGLKFMVYLQKENIIDESGMPKERFSAEFPKEGPSILRIQQVVRGDSAAYFCASSPQLVSGQGSSNEQFFGPGTRLTVL.

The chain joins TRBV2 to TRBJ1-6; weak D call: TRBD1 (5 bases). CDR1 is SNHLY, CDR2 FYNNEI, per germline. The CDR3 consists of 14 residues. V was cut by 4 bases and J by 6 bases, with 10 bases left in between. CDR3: CASSAAGRNSPLHF. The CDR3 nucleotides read TGTGCCAGCAGTGCGGCGGGGCGTAATTCACCCCTCCACTTT.

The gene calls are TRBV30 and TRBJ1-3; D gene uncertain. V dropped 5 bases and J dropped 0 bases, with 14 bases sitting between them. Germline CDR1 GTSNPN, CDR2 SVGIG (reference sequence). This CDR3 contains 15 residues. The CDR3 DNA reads TGTGCCTGGGGAGGGTCAACCCTCTCTGGAAACACCATATATTTT. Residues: CAWGGSTLSGNTIYF. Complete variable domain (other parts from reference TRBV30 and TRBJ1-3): SQTIHQWPATLVQPVGSPLSLECTVEGTSNPNLYWYRQAAGRGLQLLFYSVGIGQISSEVPQNLSASRPQDRQFILSSKKLLLSDSGFYLCAWGGSTLSGNTIYFGEGSWLTVV.

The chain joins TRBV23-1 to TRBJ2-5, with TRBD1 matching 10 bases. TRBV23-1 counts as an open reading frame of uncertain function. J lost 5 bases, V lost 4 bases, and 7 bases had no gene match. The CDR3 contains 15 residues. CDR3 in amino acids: CASSRGTGVWETQYF. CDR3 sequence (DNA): TGCGCCAGCAGTCGAGGGACAGGGGTGTGGGAGACCCAGTACTTC.

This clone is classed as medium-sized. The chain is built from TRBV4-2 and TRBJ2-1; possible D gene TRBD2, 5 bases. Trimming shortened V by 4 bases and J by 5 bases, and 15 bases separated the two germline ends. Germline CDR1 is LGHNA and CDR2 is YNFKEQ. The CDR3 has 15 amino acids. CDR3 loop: CASSRSGGGDNEQFF. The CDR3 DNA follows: TGTGCCAGCAGCCGGAGTGGAGGAGGAGACAATGAGCAGTTCTTC.

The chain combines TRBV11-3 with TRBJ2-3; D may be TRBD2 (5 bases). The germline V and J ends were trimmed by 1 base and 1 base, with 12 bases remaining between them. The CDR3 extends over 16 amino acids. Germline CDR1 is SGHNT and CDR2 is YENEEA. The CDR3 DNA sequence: TGTGCCAGCAGCTTAGGTTCTAGCACCGGCACAGATACGCAGTATTTT. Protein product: CASSLGSSTGTDTQYF.